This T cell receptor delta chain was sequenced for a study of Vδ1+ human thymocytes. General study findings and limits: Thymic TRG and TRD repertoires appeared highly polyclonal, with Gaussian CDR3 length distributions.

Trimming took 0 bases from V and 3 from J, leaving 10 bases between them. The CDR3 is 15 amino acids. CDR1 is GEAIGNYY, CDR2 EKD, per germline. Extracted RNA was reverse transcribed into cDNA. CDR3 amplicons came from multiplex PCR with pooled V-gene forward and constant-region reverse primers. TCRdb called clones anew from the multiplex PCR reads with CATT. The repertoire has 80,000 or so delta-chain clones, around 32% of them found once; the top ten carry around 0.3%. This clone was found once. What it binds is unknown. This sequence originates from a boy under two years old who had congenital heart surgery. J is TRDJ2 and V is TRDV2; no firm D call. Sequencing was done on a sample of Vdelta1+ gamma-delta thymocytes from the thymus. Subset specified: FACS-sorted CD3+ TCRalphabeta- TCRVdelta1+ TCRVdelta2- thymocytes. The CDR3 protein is CACDTDGWMTAQLFF. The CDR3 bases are TGTGCCTGTGACACCGACGGCTGGATGACAGCACAACTCTTCTTT.